Detailed here is one T cell receptor beta chain. This sample was taken from a study of PD-L1 blockade in urothelial cancer. About the research overall: The study started patients on atezolizumab in about 2014, giving 1,200 mg intravenously every 3 weeks. Males with bladder-origin urothelial cancer made up about 85% of the 29 patients. Specimens of blood held a median count of about 140,000 T cells.

This CDR3 has 13 amino acids. V lost 6 bases and J 5 bases, leaving 10 bases between the germline ends. Germline V CDR1 and CDR2: LNHDA, SQIVND (reference sequence). The time point denotes: peripheral blood 6 weeks after treatment start. Between 1 and 8 samples per patient were obtained, pretreatment and on-treatment. Here immunoSEQ multiplex PCR was the method, and the copy in TCRdb shows in-frame clones only, minus some. The table lists tens of thousands of clones, about four fifths of them singletons. The source of this sequence is a man between 65 and 85 years old with urothelial cancer. The specimen was PBMCs, collected around atezolizumab (anti-PD-L1) treatment. V usage is TRBV19 and J usage is TRBJ2-2; D uncertain. The CDR3 loop reads CASRPSATGELFF. In DNA, the CDR3 is TGTGCCAGTAGACCTAGTGCGACCGGGGAGCTGTTTTTT.